The entry that follows covers one T cell receptor beta chain sequence. This sample was included in a study of CD8 T cells in ankylosing spondylitis. TCRdb redid the calling of the 5' RACE reads with MiXCR, one entry per CDR3 protein. The profile covers under 450,000 distinct CDR3 sequences, with 20% appearing a single time and around 14% taken by the ten largest. The sequenced sample was blood, either unsorted or a sorted T cell fraction (not recorded which). The receptor was isolated from a male donor with ankylosing spondylitis or in good health (not recorded which).

CDR3 sequence reads: CASRSRTGESKNIQYF. The DNA of the CDR3 is TGTGCCAGCAGATCACGGACAGGGGAGTCCAAAAACATTCAGTACTTC. V usage is TRBV2 and J usage is TRBJ2-4; 9 nucleotides agree with TRBD1. The germline CDR1 and CDR2 sequences are SNHLY and FYNNEI. CDR3 length equals 16 residues. The V segment lost 6 bases and the J segment 2 bases; nucleotides outside the gene matches: 8.